The rows below give T cell receptor beta chains drawn from one sample of a study of T-cell reconstitution after alpha-beta-depleted transplantation in children. TCRdb ran MiXCR on the PCR reads and lists one entry per CDR3 protein. The sample lists tens of thousands of distinct CDR3 sequences, approximately 5% occurring once. Sequenced material: PBMCs, mostly from graft donor cells, taken 180 days after TCRalphabeta/CD19-depleted stem cell transplant. The origin of the receptors is a boy under three years old who had a stem cell transplant for acute myeloid leukemia, so the T cells may come from the graft donor. The CDR3 runs from the conserved cysteine through the conserved F or W. Each record gives: J gene, clone size, V gene, D gene, CDR3 protein, CDR3 DNA. The D gene is left open where the match is weak. Size is stated as once, few, many or a size class.

TRBJ2-4 | many | TRBV20-1 | TRBD1 | CSARVGTGKNIQYF | TGCAGTGCTAGAGTTGGGACAGGCAAAAACATTCAGTACTTC
TRBJ1-5 | many | TRBV12-3/TRBV12-4 | . | CASSLSRTDERRQPQHF | TGTGCCAGCAGTTTATCTCGGACAGACGAGAGGAGACAGCCCCAGCATTTT
TRBJ2-1 | many | TRBV12-3/TRBV12-4 | . | CASIKTNYNEQFF | TGTGCCAGCATTAAGACTAATTACAATGAGCAGTTCTTC
TRBJ2-3 | many | TRBV28 | TRBD2 | CASSYSGGTDTQYF | TGTGCCAGCAGCTATAGCGGGGGTACAGATACGCAGTATTTT
TRBJ1-4 | many | TRBV5-1 | . | CASSLVPRDAEKLFF | TGCGCCAGCAGCTTGGTTCCAAGAGACGCAGAAAAACTGTTTTTT
TRBJ2-1 | many | TRBV12-3/TRBV12-4 | TRBD1 | CASSQTGGKGYNEQFF | TGTGCCAGCAGTCAAACAGGGGGCAAGGGCTACAATGAGCAGTTCTTC
TRBJ2-5 | many | TRBV5-1 | . | CASSLGSQETQYF | TGTGCCAGCAGCTTGGGCAGCCAAGAGACCCAGTACTTC
TRBJ2-2 | many | TRBV9 | TRBD2 | CASRRASGTSNTGELFF | TGTGCCAGCAGGAGGGCTAGCGGGACGTCGAACACCGGGGAGCTGTTTTTT
TRBJ1-2 | many | TRBV7-9 | . | CASSLHGYTF | TGTGCCAGCAGCTTACATGGCTACACCTTC
TRBJ1-4 | many | TRBV6-5 | . | CASSKGDSWGEKLFF | TGTGCCAGCAGCAAAGGGGACTCCTGGGGTGAAAAACTGTTTTTT
TRBJ1-6 | many | TRBV4-3 | TRBD1 | CASSQDRQGGGSPLHF | TGCGCCAGCAGCCAAGATAGGCAGGGGGGGGGTTCACCCCTCCACTTT
TRBJ2-1 | many | TRBV7-8 | . | CASRQTGGQFF | TGTGCCAGCAGGCAGACTGGTGGGCAGTTCTTC
TRBJ2-5 | many | TRBV4-3 | TRBD1 | CASSQDPRTGQETQYF | TGCGCCAGCAGCCAAGATCCACGGACAGGACAAGAGACCCAGTACTTC
TRBJ2-3 | many | TRBV3-1 | . | CASSHRTVDTQYF | TGTGCCAGCAGCCACCGGACGGTAGATACGCAGTATTTT